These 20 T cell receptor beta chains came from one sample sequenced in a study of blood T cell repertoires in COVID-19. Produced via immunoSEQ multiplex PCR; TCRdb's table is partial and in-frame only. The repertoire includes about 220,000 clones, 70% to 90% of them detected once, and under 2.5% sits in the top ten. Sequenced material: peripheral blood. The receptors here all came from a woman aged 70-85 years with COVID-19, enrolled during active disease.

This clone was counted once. CDR3: CASSLSRLAGEVYF. The CDR3 nucleotides are TGTGCCAGCTCACTCTCTCGACTAGCGGGAGAGGTGTACTTC. The chain recombines TRBV18 with TRBJ2-7, with 12 bases aligning to TRBD2. The CDR3 length is 14 residues. CDR1 is KGHSH and CDR2 is LQKENI in the germline V gene. With V trimmed by 4 bases and J by 12 bases, 10 bases remained unmatched. Together with reference TRBV18 and TRBJ2-7, the CDR3 gives the full variable domain: NAGVMQNPRHLVRRRGQEARLRCSPMKGHSHVYWYRQLPEEGLKFMVYLQKENIIDESGMPKERFSAEFPKEGPSILRIQQVVRGDSAAYFCASSLSRLAGEVYFGPGTRLTVT.

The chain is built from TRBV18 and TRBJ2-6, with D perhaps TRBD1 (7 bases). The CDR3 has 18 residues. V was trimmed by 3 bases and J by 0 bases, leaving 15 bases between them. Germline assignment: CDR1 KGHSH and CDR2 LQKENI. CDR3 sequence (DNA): TGTGCCAGCTCACCTGGACAGGAGGGGGGCTCTGGGGCCAACGTCCTGACTTTC. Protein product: CASSPGQEGGSGANVLTF.

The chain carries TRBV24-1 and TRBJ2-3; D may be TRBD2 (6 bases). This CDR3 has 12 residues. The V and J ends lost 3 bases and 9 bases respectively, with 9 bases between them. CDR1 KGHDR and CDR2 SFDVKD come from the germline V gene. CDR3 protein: CATSDRAGTQYF. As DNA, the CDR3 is TGTGCCACCAGTGATCGCGCGGGGACGCAGTATTTT.

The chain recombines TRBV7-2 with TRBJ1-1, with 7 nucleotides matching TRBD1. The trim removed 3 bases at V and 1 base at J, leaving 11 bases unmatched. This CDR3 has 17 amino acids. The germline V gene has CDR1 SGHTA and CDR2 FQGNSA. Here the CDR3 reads CASSFTSGTAANTEAFF. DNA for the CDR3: TGTGCCAGCAGCTTTACTTCCGGGACAGCCGCGAACACTGAAGCTTTCTTT.

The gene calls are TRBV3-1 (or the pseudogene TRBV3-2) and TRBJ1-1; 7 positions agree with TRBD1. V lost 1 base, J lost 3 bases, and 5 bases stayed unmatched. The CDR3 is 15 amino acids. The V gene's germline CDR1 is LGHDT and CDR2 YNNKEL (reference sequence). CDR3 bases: TGTGCCAGCAGCCAAGGCAGGGGGATTCACACTGAAGCTTTCTTT. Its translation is CASSQGRGIHTEAFF.

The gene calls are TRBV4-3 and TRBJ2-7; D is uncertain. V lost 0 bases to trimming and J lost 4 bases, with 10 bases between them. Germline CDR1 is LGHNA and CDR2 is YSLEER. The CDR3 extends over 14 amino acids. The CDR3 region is CASSQEVALYEQYF. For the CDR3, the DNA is TGCGCCAGCAGCCAAGAGGTGGCCTTATACGAGCAGTACTTC.

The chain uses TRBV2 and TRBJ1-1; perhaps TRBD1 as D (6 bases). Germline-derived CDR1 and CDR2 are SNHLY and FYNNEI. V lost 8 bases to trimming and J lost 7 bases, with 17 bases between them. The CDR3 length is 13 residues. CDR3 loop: CASLRGGDLEAFF. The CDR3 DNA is TGTGCCAGCTTAAGGGGGGGGGACCTTGAAGCTTTCTTT.

In nucleotides, the CDR3 is TGTGCCAGCAGCTTAGCGTTTCACAGCTCCTACGAGCAGTACTTC. It is translated as CASSLAFHSSYEQYF. The J gene is TRBJ2-7, the V gene TRBV7-8; no clear D. Germline V gives CDR1 SGHVS, CDR2 FQNEAQ. V gave up 0 bases and J gave up 0 bases, with 9 bases separating them. This CDR3 spans 15 amino acids.

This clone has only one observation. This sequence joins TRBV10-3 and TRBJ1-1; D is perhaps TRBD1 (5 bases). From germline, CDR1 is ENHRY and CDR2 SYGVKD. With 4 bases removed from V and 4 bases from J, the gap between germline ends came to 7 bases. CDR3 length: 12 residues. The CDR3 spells CAISGGGTEAFF. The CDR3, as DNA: TGTGCCATCAGTGGGGGGGGCACTGAAGCTTTCTTT.

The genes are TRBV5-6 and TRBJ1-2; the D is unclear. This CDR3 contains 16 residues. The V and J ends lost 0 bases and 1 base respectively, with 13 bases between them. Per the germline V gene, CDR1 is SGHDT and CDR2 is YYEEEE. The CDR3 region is CASSLDSLSVNYGYTF. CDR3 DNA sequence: TGTGCCAGCAGCTTGGATTCCCTTTCTGTTAACTATGGCTACACCTTC.

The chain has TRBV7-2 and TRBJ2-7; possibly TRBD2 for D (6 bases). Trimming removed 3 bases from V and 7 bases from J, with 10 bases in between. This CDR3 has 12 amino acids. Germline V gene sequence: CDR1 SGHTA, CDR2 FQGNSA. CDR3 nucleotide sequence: TGTGCCAGCAGCTTGGGACTGCCTGAGCAGTACTTC. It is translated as CASSLGLPEQYF.

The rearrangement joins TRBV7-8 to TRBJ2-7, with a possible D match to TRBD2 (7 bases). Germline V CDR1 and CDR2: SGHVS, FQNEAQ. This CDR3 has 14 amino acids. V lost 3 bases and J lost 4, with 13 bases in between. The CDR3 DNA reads TGTGCCAGCAGCTTGGGGGGGCGCGGGTACGAGCAGTACTTC. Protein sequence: CASSLGGRGYEQYF.

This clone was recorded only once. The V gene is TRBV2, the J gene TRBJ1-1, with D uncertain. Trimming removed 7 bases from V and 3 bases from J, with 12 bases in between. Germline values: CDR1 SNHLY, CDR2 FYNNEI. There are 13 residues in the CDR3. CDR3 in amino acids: CASKRVEDTEAFF. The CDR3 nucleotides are TGTGCCAGCAAGCGGGTAGAGGACACTGAAGCTTTCTTT.

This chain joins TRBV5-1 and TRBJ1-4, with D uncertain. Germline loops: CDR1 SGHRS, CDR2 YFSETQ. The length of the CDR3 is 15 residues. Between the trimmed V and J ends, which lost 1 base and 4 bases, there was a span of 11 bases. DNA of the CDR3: TGCGCCAGCAGCTTGTGGTCCGCGTTTAATGAAAAACTGTTTTTT. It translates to CASSLWSAFNEKLFF.

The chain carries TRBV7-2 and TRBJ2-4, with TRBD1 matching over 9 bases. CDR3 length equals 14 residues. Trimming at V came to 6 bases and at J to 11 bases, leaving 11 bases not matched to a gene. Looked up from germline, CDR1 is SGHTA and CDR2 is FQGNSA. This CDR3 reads CASSLDRGGRFQYF. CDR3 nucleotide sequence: TGTGCCAGCAGTTTGGACAGGGGCGGTAGGTTTCAGTACTTC.

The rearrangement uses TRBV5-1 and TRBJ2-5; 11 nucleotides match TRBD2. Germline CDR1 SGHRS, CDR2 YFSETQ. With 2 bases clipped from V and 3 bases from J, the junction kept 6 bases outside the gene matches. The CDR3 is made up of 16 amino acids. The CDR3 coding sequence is TGCGCCAGCAGCTTACTAGCGGGAGAGGGAAAAGAGACCCAGTACTTC. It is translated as CASSLLAGEGKETQYF.

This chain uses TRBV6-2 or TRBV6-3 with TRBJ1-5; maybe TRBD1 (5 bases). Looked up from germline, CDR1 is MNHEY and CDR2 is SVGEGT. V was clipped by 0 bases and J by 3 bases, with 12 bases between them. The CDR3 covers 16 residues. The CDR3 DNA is TGTGCCAGCAGTTACTCGAACAGGCGCCTCAATCAGCCCCAGCATTTT. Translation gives CASSYSNRRLNQPQHF.

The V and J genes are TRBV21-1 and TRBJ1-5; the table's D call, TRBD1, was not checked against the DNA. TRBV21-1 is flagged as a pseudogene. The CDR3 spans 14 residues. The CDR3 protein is CASSKEAGAQPQHF. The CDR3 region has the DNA TGTGCCAGCAGCAAAGAGGCAGGGGCCCAGCCCCAGCATTTT.

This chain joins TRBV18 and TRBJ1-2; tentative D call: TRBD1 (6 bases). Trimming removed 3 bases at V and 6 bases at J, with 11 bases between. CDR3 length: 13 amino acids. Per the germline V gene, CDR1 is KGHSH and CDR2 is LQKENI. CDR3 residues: CASSPPGGHGYTF. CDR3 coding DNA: TGTGCCAGCTCACCCCCGGGGGGGCATGGCTACACCTTC. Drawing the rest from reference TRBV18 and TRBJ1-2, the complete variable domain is NAGVMQNPRHLVRRRGQEARLRCSPMKGHSHVYWYRQLPEEGLKFMVYLQKENIIDESGMPKERFSAEFPKEGPSILRIQQVVRGDSAAYFCASSPPGGHGYTFGSGTRLTVV.

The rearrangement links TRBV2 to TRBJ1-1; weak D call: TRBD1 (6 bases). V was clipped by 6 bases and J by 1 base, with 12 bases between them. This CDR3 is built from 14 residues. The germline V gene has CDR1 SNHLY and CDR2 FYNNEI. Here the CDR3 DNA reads TGTGCCAGCAGCCCGGGGACACCGAACACTGAAGCTTTCTTT. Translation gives CASSPGTPNTEAFF.